Below, 5 T cell receptor beta chains from the same sample are listed, as sequenced in a study of cytomegalovirus exposure and HLA in healthy donors. PCR used 60 Vbeta primers and 13 Jbeta primers. Measured with immunoSEQ multiplex PCR; TCRdb has only the in-frame clones, and not every one. This table holds 120,000 to 150,000 clones. Material for sequencing was PBMCs. The receptors stem from a woman aged 45-65 years in good health and CMV-seronegative.

V and J are TRBV5-1 and TRBJ1-2, with D uncertain. The CDR3 runs 14 residues. V was cut by 1 base and J by 4 bases, with 11 bases left in between. Germline V gives CDR1 SGHRS, CDR2 YFSETQ. The CDR3 sequence is CASSLRQDGYGYTF. The DNA of the CDR3 is TGCGCCAGCAGCTTGAGGCAGGATGGCTATGGCTACACCTTC.

The chain has TRBV9 and TRBJ2-2, with D maybe TRBD2 (5 bases). The CDR3 consists of 15 residues. The V gene lost 4 bases and the J gene lost 0 bases, with 10 bases spanning the gap. Per the germline V gene, CDR1 is SGDLS and CDR2 is YYNGEE. The CDR3 loop reads CASSRGPSNTGELFF. DNA for the CDR3: TGTGCCAGCAGCAGAGGGCCCTCGAACACCGGGGAGCTGTTTTTT.

This chain uses TRBV28 with TRBJ2-2; D may be TRBD2 (5 bases). The CDR3 totals 15 residues. Germline V CDR1 and CDR2: MDHEN, SYDVKM. Trimming took off 2 bases at V and 4 bases at J, with 11 bases between the two ends. The CDR3 loop reads CASSLAFGGTGELFF. As DNA, the CDR3 is TGTGCCAGCAGTTTAGCTTTCGGAGGCACCGGGGAGCTGTTTTTT.

V and J are TRBV9 and TRBJ1-1, with D possibly matching TRBD1 (5 bases). V was trimmed by 0 bases and J by 2 bases, leaving 11 bases between them. This CDR3 region has 15 residues. The germline CDR1 and CDR2 sequences are SGDLS and YYNGEE. The CDR3, as DNA: TGTGCCAGCAGCGTAGTGGAGACAGCAAACACTGAAGCTTTCTTT. Encoded protein: CASSVVETANTEAFF. Looking up the rest from reference TRBV9 and TRBJ1-1 gives the full variable domain: DSGVTQTPKHLITATGQRVTLRCSPRSGDLSVYWYQQSLDQGLQFLIQYYNGEERAKGNILERFSAQQFPDLHSELNLSSLELGDSALYFCASSVVETANTEAFFGQGTRLTVV.

This chain joins TRBV10-3 and TRBJ1-5, with TRBD1 as a possible D gene (5 bases). This CDR3 has 16 residues. From germline, CDR1 is ENHRY and CDR2 SYGVKD. The V end lost 2 bases, the J end lost 1 base, and 12 bases lay between the germline ends. CDR3 bases: TGTGCCATCAGTGAGACCCTCCAGGGAAGCAATCAGCCCCAGCATTTT. Protein: CAISETLQGSNQPQHF.